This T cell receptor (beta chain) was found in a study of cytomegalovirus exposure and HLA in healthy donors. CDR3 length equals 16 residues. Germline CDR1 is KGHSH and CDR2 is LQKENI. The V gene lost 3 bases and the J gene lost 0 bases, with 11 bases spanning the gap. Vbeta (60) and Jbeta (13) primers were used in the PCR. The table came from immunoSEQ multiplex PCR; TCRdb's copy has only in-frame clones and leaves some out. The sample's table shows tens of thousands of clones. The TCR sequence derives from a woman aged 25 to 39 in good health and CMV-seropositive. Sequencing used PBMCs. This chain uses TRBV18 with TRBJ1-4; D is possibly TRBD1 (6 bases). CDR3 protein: CASSPRDTPTNEKLFF. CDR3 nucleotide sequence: TGTGCCAGCTCACCCCGGGACACCCCAACTAATGAAAAACTGTTTTTT.